Given below is one TCR beta chain in context. Its antigen is not known. The entry originates in a study of CD8 T cells in ankylosing spondylitis. Study observations and caveats: Blood of patients with ankylosing spondylitis appeared to be characterized by a TCR beta motif of several highly homologous variants. Disease-associated clones were CD8+ and fairly uncommon in peripheral blood. A number of the motif variants had already been described in reactive arthritis synovial fluid and blood. Enrichment of disease-linked clones was reportedly significant in matched ankylosing spondylitis synovial fluid.

TCRdb redid the calling of the 5' RACE reads with MiXCR, one entry per CDR3 protein. The sample contains some 240,000 distinct CDR3 sequences, under 30% of which appear only once. The germline V and J ends were trimmed by 2 bases and 0 bases, with 11 bases remaining between them. The CDR3 is made up of 16 amino acids. The rearrangement joins TRBV23-1 to TRBJ2-4; D unresolved. TRBV23-1 is reported as an ORF; its role is uncertain. Sequencing input: blood, either unsorted or a sorted T cell fraction (not recorded which). This sequence originates from a male donor with ankylosing spondylitis or in good health (not recorded which). For the CDR3, the DNA is TGCGCCAGCAGTCAACCGGTACAGCTAGCCAAAAACATTCAGTACTTC. Its protein product is CASSQPVQLAKNIQYF.